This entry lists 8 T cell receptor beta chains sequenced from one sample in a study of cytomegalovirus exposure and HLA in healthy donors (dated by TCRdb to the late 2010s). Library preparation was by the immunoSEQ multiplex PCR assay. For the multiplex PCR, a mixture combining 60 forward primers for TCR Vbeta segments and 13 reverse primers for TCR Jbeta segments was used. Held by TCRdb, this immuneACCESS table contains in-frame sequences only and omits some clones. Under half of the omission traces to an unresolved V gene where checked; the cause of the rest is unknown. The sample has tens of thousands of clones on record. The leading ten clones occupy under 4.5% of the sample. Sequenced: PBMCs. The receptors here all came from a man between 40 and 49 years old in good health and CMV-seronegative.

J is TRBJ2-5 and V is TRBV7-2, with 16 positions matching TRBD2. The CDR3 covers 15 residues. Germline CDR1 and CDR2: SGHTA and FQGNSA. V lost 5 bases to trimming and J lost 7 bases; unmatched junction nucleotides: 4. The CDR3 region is CASSRGTSGGVTQYF. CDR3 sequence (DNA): TGTGCCAGCAGCCGCGGGACTAGCGGGGGGGTGACCCAGTACTTC.

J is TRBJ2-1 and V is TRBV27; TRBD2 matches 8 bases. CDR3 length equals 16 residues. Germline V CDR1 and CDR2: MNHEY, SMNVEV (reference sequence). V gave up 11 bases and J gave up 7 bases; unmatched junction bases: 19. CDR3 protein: CACKPLRASGYNEQFF. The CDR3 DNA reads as TGTGCCTGTAAGCCCCTGCGGGCTAGCGGGTATAATGAGCAGTTCTTC.

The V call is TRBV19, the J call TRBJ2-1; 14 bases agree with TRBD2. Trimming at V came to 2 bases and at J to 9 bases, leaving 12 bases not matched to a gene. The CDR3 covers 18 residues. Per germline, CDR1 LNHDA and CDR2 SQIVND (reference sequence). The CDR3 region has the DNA TGTGCCAGTAGTATACGAAAGGGACTAGCGGGAGACGGGAGTGAGCAGTTCTTC. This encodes CASSIRKGLAGDGSEQFF.

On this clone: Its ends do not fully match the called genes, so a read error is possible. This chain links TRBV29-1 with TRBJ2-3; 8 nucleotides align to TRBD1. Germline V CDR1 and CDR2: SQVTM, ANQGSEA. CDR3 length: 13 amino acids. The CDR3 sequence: CSVGGQGKDKQYF. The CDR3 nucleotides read TGCAGCGTGGGAGGACAGGGCAAAGATAAGCAGTATTTT.

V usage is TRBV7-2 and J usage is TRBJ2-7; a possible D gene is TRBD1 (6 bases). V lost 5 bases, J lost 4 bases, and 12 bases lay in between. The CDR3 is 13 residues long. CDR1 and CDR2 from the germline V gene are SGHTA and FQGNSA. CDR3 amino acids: CASSRDTLYEQYF. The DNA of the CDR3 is TGTGCCAGCAGCCGGGACACCCTATACGAGCAGTACTTC.

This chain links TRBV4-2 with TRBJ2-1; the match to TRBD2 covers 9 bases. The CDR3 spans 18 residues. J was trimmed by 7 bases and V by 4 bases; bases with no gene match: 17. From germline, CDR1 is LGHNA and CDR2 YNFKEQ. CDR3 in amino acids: CASSLRLAVLSWGNEQFF. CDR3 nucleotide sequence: TGTGCCAGCAGCCTAAGACTAGCGGTATTGTCGTGGGGGAATGAGCAGTTCTTC.

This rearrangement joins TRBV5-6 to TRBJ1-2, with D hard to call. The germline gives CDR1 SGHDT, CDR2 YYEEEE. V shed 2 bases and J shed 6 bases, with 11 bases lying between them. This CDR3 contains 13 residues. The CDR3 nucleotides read TGTGCCAGCAGCTTTCGAGGCTCGGATGGCTACACCTTC. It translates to CASSFRGSDGYTF.

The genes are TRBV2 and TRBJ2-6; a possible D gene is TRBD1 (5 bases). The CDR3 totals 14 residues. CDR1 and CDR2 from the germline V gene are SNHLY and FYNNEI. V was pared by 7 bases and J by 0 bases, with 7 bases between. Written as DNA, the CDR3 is TGTGCCAGCAAAGACAGCTCTGGGGCCAACGTCCTGACTTTC. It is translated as CASKDSSGANVLTF. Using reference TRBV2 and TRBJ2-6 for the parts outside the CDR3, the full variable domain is EPEVTQTPSHQVTQMGQEVILRCVPISNHLYFYWYRQILGQKVEFLVSFYNNEISEKSEIFDDQFSVERPDGSNFTLKIRSTKLEDSAMYFCASKDSSGANVLTFGAGSRLTVL.